One sample yielded the 26 T cell receptor beta chains listed below, sequenced in a study of T cell responses to AZD1222 COVID-19 vaccine listed by TCRdb under 2021. The time point label, as the study defines it: baseline before first vaccination. Receptor libraries were prepared by the immunoSEQ multiplex PCR assay. TCRdb limited this immuneACCESS table to in-frame rearrangements with V and J called. A share of clones is missing; checked studies link under half to unresolved V genes, and the rest is unexplained. For this sample there are some 110,000 clones; 65% to 85% appear just once. The ten largest make up approximately 9.4% of the sample. Here the sequenced sample was peripheral blood, taken on day 0 of AZD1222 vaccination. All receptors derive from an adult in good health.

V and J are TRBV5-4 and TRBJ2-3, with 7 bases lining up with TRBD1. V lost 4 bases and J lost 4; bases outside the gene matches: 6. The germline V gene has CDR1 SGHNT and CDR2 YYREEE (reference sequence). The CDR3 spans 14 residues. The CDR3 protein is CASSMGQQSDTQYF. The CDR3 DNA sequence: TGTGCCAGCAGCATGGGACAGCAGTCAGATACGCAGTATTTT.

The chain is built from TRBV19 and TRBJ2-3, with unresolved D. This CDR3 is 13 amino acids long. Trimming shortened V by 3 bases and J by 4 bases, and 8 bases separated the two germline ends. The germline gives CDR1 LNHDA, CDR2 SQIVND (reference sequence). The CDR3 sequence is CASSIGPADTQYF. In DNA form, the CDR3 reads TGTGCCAGTAGTATTGGGCCTGCAGATACGCAGTATTTT.

This chain joins TRBV7-8 and TRBJ1-5, with D possibly TRBD1 on 5 matching bases. V was cut by 1 base and J by 8 bases, with 12 bases left in between. The CDR3 length is 14 residues. CDR1 and CDR2 from the germline V gene are SGHVS and FQNEAQ. Written as DNA, the CDR3 is TGTGCCAGCAGCTTAGGGCAGGGTAGGGAGCCCCAGCATTTT. As protein: CASSLGQGREPQHF.

The chain carries TRBV4-3 and TRBJ1-4; TRBD1 aligns across 10 bases. The CDR3 consists of 18 residues. Germline trimming cut 4 bases from V and 2 bases from J; bases unmatched to any gene: 10. Per germline, CDR1 LGHNA and CDR2 YSLEER. CDR3 loop: CASSPSTGGAGTNEKLFF. The CDR3 nucleotides read TGCGCCAGCAGCCCGTCGACAGGGGGCGCCGGGACTAATGAAAAACTGTTTTTT.

The chain combines TRBV10-3 with TRBJ1-2; 7 bases map to TRBD1. The length of the CDR3 is 12 residues. J gave up 13 bases and V 4 bases, and 9 bases lay outside the gene matches. CDR1 is ENHRY and CDR2 is SYGVKD in the germline V gene. The CDR3, as DNA: TGTGCCATCAGTGGACAGGGTGAAATTCCCACCTTC. Residues: CAISGQGEIPTF.

The chain uses TRBV5-1 and TRBJ1-3; D is possibly TRBD1 (5 bases). Per the germline V gene, CDR1 is SGHRS and CDR2 is YFSETQ. The CDR3 runs to 13 residues. Trimming removed 2 bases at V and 3 bases at J, with 6 bases between. CDR3: CASSFGGGNTIYF. The CDR3 DNA reads TGCGCCAGCAGCTTTGGGGGTGGAAACACCATATATTTT.

V gene TRBV5-1 combines with J gene TRBJ1-6; the match to TRBD1 covers 8 bases. Trimming took 2 bases from V and 7 from J; bases not matched to a gene: 5. CDR1 SGHRS and CDR2 YFSETQ come from the germline V gene. This CDR3 contains 15 residues. CDR3 protein: CASSFQGAENSPLHF. In DNA, the CDR3 is TGCGCCAGCAGCTTTCAGGGGGCAGAAAATTCACCCCTCCACTTT.

This clone came up a few times. This rearrangement joins TRBV3-1 (or the pseudogene TRBV3-2) to TRBJ2-3, with D uncertain. Germline V gene data show CDR1 as LGHDT and CDR2 as YNNKEL (reference sequence). CDR3 length: 13 residues. V gave up 2 bases and J gave up 7 bases, with 10 bases separating them. The CDR3 loop is CASSQLSSHTQYF. CDR3 coding DNA: TGTGCCAGCAGCCAATTATCCAGCCATACGCAGTATTTT.

This clone was counted a single time. The chain employs TRBV10-1 and TRBJ2-1; tentative D call: TRBD1 (6 bases). The CDR3 totals 21 residues. Trimming took off 0 bases at V and 5 bases at J, with 29 bases between the two ends. CDR1 and CDR2 from the germline V gene are WNHNN and SYGVQD (reference sequence). The CDR3 nucleotides read TGCGCCAGCAGTGAGTCCGAGCAATGTGTTAGCAGGGGTAGGGCGAACAATGAGCAGTTCTTC. Translating it yields CASSESEQCVSRGRANNEQFF.

V is TRBV7-6 and J is TRBJ1-1; 7 bases map to TRBD1. This CDR3 region has 16 residues. CDR1 and CDR2 from the germline V gene are SGHVS and FNYEAQ. V trimming: 5 bases; J trimming: 1 base; junction bases outside the gene matches: 10. Here the CDR3 DNA reads TGTGCCAGCAGCCGAAACCCACGGACAGGGAACACTGAAGCTTTCTTT. It translates to CASSRNPRTGNTEAFF.

The CDR3 protein is CASSLWDSHNEQFF. The CDR3 nucleotides are TGCGCCAGCAGCCTCTGGGACAGTCACAATGAGCAGTTCTTC. The rearrangement links TRBV5-1 to TRBJ2-1; 7 bases line up with TRBD1. CDR3 length: 14 residues. Germline CDR1 is SGHRS and CDR2 is YFSETQ. V was pared by 4 bases and J by 5 bases, with 6 bases of the junction left unmatched.

The chain links TRBV6-5 to TRBJ1-5; no reliable D call. Germline-derived CDR1 and CDR2 are MNHEY and SVGAGI. V lost 2 bases to trimming and J lost 6 bases, with 11 bases between them. CDR3 size: 14 residues. The chain's CDR3 is CASSYTLLGQPQHF. As DNA, the CDR3 is TGTGCCAGCAGTTACACCCTATTAGGTCAGCCCCAGCATTTT.

The V call is TRBV2, the J call TRBJ2-1, with D perhaps matching TRBD2 (6 bases). This CDR3 is 15 amino acids long. V was clipped by 4 bases and J by 2 bases, with 12 bases between them. In germline, CDR1 is SNHLY, CDR2 FYNNEI. The CDR3 reads CASSAGGSPYNEQFF. The CDR3 DNA reads TGTGCCAGCAGTGCTGGGGGGTCGCCCTACAATGAGCAGTTCTTC.

The V call is TRBV28, the J call TRBJ1-1, with D possibly being TRBD1 (6 bases). Germline CDR1 reads MDHEN; CDR2 reads SYDVKM. V lost 4 bases and J 2 bases, leaving 14 bases between the germline ends. CDR3 length: 15 amino acids. The DNA of the CDR3 is TGTGCCAGCAGTTCCGCGAGGGGGGATAACACTGAAGCTTTCTTT. It is translated as CASSSARGDNTEAFF.

This chain connects TRBV9 to TRBJ2-2, with 7 bases fitting TRBD2. The V and J ends lost 2 bases and 2 bases, in that order; junction bases with no gene match: 6. Germline V gene sequence: CDR1 SGDLS, CDR2 YYNGEE. The CDR3 is 16 residues long. CDR3 in amino acids: CASSVLSGPNTGELFF. The CDR3 DNA is TGTGCCAGCAGCGTCCTTAGCGGGCCAAACACCGGGGAGCTGTTTTTT. The whole variable domain, remainder taken from reference TRBV9 and TRBJ2-2, is DSGVTQTPKHLITATGQRVTLRCSPRSGDLSVYWYQQSLDQGLQFLIQYYNGEERAKGNILERFSAQQFPDLHSELNLSSLELGDSALYFCASSVLSGPNTGELFFGEGSRLTVL.

The CDR3 reads CASSARRARGNQPQHF. The CDR3 bases are TGTGCCAGTAGTGCCCGCCGGGCACGGGGCAATCAGCCCCAGCATTTT. This chain uses TRBV19 with TRBJ1-5; D remains ambiguous. CDR1 and CDR2 (germline): LNHDA, SQIVND (reference sequence). V was cut by 5 bases and J by 2 bases, with 16 bases left in between. The CDR3 is made up of 16 amino acids.

This chain joins TRBV21-1 and TRBJ2-7; TRBD1 is taken as the D call from the table, unchecked against the DNA. TRBV21-1 is recorded as a pseudogene. This CDR3 comprises 17 residues. CDR3 in amino acids: CASSNFLSDTFSYEQYF. The CDR3 DNA sequence: TGTGCCAGCAGCAATTTTCTCTCTGACACTTTCTCCTACGAGCAGTACTTC.

This sequence joins TRBV7-9 and TRBJ2-7; 8 positions match TRBD1. CDR1 and CDR2 (germline): SEHNR, FQNEAQ (reference sequence). Germline trimming cut 5 bases from V and 3 bases from J; bases unmatched to any gene: 6. CDR3 length: 14 residues. The CDR3 coding sequence is TGTGCCAGCAGCAGGACAGGGATAAACTACGAGCAGTACTTC. Its translation: CASSRTGINYEQYF.

The V and J genes are TRBV5-5 and TRBJ1-2; D unresolved. Germline V lookup: CDR1 SGHKS, CDR2 YYEKEE (reference sequence). CDR3 length: 15 residues. Trimming removed 2 bases at V and 0 bases at J, with 11 bases between. CDR3 sequence reads: CASSFLEGSNYGYTF. The CDR3 DNA reads TGTGCCAGCAGCTTTTTGGAGGGATCTAACTATGGCTACACCTTC.

The rearrangement joins TRBV28 to TRBJ2-5; 12 bases align to TRBD2. The germline V gene encodes CDR1 MDHEN and CDR2 SYDVKM. The V and J ends lost 3 bases and 4 bases, in that order; junction bases with no gene match: 12. The CDR3 has 18 residues. The CDR3 is CASSFEPQGLAGSETQYF. The CDR3 DNA is TGTGCCAGCAGTTTCGAGCCCCAAGGACTAGCGGGATCAGAGACCCAGTACTTC.

The V call is TRBV6-6, the J call TRBJ2-3; TRBD2 matches at 12 bases. The CDR3 contains 16 residues. The germline CDR1 and CDR2 sequences are MNHNY and SVGAGI (reference sequence). Trimming removed 6 bases from V and 5 bases from J; junction bases left unmatched: 9. The CDR3 DNA reads as TGTGCCAGCAGCACTACCCTAGCGGGGGGGGAAGATACGCAGTATTTT. As protein: CASSTTLAGGEDTQYF.

This chain connects TRBV15 to TRBJ2-1; D call uncertain. V was shortened by 2 bases and J by 4 bases, with 6 bases between the two germline ends. Looked up from germline, CDR1 is LNHNV and CDR2 is YYDKDF (reference sequence). The CDR3 length is 13 residues. The CDR3 here is CATSRSLYNEQFF. CDR3 sequence (DNA): TGTGCCACCAGCAGATCGTTATACAATGAGCAGTTCTTC.

This clone came up once. V gene TRBV29-1 combines with J gene TRBJ2-5; possibly TRBD2 for D (6 bases). Germline CDR1 reads SQVTM; CDR2 reads ANQGSEA. The germline V and J ends were trimmed by 0 bases and 4 bases, with 15 bases remaining between them. The CDR3 is 15 residues long. The CDR3 here is CSVEEQGARGETQYF. The CDR3 DNA sequence: TGCAGCGTTGAAGAACAAGGGGCGCGGGGAGAGACCCAGTACTTC.

The chain couples TRBV19 to TRBJ1-1; D call uncertain. Germline CDR1 LNHDA, CDR2 SQIVND (reference sequence). CDR3 length: 15 amino acids. The V gene lost 2 bases and the J gene lost 4 bases, with 14 bases spanning the gap. The CDR3 loop is CASSIFGVEGTEAFF. The DNA for the CDR3 is TGTGCCAGTAGTATATTCGGGGTAGAGGGCACTGAAGCTTTCTTT.

This clone was counted a few times. The gene calls are TRBV6-5 and TRBJ1-4; TRBD1 agrees at 10 bases. V dropped 7 bases and J dropped 8; count of bases not matched to a gene: 10. Per germline, CDR1 MNHEY and CDR2 SVGAGI. This CDR3 contains 15 residues. CDR3 sequence: CASKEGDRGREKLFF. CDR3 nucleotide sequence: TGTGCCAGCAAGGAGGGGGACAGGGGCAGGGAAAAACTGTTTTTT.

The chain joins TRBV10-3 to TRBJ1-6, with 9 bases identical to TRBD1. The CDR3 spans 13 residues. With V trimmed by 8 bases and J by 6 bases, 2 bases remained unmatched. Germline V lookup: CDR1 ENHRY, CDR2 SYGVKD. For the CDR3, the DNA is TGTGCCATCGGGGACAGGGTTAATTCACCCCTCCACTTT. It translates to CAIGDRVNSPLHF.